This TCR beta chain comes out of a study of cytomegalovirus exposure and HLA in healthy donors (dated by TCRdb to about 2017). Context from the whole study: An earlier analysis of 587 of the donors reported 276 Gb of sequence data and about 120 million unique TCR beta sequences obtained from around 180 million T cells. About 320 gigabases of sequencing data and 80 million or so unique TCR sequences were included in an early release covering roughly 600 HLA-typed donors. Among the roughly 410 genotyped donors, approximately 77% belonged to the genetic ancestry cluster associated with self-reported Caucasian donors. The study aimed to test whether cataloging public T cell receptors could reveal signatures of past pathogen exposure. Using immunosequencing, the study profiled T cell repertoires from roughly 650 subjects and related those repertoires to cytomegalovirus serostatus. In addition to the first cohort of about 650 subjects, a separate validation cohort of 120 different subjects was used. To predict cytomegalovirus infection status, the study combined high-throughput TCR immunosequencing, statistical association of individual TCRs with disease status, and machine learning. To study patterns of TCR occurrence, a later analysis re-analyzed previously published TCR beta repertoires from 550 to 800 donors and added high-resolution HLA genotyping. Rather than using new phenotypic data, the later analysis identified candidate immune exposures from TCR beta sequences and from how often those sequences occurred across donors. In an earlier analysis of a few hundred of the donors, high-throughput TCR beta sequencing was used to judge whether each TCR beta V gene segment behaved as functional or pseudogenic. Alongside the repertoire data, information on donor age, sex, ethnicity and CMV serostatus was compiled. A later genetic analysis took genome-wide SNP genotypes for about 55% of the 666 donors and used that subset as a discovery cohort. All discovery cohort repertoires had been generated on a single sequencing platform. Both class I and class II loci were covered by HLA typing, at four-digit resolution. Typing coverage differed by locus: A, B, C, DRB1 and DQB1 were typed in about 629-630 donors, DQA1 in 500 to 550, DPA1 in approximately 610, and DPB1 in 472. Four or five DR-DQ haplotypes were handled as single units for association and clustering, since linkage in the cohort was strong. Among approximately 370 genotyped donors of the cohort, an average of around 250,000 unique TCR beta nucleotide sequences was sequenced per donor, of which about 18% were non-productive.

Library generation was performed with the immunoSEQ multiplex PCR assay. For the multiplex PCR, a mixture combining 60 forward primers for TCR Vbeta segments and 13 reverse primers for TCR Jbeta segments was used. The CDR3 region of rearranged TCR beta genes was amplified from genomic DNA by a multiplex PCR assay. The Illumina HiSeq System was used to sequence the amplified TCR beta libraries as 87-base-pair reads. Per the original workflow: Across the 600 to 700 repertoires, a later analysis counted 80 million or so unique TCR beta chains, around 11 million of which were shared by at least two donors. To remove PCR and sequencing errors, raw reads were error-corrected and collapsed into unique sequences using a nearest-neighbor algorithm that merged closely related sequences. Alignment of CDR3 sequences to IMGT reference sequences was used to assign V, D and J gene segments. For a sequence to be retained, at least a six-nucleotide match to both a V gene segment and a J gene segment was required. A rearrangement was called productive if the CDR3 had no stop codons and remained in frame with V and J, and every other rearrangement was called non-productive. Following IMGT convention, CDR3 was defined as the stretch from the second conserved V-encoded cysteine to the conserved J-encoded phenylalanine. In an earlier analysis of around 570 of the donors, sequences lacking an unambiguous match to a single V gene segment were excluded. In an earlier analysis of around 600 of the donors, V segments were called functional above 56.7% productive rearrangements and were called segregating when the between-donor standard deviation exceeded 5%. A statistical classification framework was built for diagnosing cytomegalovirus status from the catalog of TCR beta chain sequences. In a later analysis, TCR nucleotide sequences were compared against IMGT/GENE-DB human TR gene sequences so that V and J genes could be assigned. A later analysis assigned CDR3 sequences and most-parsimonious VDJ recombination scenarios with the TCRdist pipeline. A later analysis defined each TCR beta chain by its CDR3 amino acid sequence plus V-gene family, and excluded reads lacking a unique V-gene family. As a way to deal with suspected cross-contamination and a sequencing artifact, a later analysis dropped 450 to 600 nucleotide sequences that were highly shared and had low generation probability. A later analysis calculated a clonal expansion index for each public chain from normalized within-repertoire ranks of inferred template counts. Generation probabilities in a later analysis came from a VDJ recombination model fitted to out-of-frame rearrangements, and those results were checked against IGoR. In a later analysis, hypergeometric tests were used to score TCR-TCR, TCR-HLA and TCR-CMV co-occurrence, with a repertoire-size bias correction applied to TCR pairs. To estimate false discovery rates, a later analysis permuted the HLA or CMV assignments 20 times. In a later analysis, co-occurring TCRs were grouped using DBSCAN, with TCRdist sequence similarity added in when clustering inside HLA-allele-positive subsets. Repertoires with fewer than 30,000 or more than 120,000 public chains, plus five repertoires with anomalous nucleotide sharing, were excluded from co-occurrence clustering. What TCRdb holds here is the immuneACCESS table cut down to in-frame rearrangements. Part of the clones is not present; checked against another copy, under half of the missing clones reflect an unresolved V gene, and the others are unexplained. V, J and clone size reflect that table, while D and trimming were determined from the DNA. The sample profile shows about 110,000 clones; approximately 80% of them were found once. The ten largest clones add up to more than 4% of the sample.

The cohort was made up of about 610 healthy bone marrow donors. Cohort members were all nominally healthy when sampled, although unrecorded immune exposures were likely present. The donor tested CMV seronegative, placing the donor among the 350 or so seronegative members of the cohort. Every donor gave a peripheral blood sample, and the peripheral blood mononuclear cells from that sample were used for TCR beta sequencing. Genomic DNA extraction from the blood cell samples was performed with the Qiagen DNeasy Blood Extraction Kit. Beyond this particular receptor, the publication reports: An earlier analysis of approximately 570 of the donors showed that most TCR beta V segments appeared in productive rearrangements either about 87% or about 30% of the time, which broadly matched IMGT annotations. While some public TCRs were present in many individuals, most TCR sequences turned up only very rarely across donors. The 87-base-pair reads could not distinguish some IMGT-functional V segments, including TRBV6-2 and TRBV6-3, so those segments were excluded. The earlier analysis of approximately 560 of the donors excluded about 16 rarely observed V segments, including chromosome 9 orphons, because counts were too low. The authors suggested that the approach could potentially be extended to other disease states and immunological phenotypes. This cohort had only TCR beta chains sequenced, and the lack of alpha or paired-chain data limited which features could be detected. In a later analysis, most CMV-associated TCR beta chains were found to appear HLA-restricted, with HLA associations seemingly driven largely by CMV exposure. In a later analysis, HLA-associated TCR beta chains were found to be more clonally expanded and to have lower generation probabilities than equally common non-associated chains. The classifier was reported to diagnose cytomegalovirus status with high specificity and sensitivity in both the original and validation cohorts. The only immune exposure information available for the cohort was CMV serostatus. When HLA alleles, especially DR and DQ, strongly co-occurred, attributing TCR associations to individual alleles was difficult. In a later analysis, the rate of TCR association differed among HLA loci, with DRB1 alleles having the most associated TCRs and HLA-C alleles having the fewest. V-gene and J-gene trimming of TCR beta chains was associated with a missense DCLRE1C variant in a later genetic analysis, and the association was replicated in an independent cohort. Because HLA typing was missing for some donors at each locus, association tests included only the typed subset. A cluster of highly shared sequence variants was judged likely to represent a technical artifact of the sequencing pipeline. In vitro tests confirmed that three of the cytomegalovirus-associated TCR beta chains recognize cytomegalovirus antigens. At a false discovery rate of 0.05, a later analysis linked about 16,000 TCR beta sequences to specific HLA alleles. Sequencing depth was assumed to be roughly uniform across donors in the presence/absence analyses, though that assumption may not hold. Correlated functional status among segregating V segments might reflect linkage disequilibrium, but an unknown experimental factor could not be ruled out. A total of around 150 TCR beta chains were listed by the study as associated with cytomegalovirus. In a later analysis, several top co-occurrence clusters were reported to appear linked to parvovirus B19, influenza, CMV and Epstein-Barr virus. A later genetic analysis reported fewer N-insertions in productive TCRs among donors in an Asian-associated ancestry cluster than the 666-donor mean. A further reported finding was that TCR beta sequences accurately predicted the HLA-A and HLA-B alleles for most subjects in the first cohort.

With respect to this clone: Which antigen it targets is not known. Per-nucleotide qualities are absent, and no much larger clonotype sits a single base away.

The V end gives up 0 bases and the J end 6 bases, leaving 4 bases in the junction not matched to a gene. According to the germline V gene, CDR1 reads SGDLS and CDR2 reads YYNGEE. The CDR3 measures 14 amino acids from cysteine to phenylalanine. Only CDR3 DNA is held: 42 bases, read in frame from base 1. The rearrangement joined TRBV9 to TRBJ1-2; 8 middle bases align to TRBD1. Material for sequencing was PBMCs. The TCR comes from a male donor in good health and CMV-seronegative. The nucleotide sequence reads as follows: TGTGCCAGCAGCGTAGTTGGCAGGGGGCATGGCTACACCTTC. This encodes CASSVVGRGHGYTF.